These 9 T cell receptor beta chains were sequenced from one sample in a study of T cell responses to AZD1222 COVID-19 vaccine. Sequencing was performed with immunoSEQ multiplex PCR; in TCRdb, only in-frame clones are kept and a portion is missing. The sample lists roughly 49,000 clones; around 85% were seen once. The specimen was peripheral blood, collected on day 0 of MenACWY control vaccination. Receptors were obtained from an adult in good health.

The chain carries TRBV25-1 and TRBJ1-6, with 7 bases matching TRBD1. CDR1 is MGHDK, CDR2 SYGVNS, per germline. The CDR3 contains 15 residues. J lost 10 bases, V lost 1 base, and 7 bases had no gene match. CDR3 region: CASSESTGVYSPLHF. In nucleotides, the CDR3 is TGTGCCAGCAGTGAATCTACAGGGGTTTACTCACCCCTCCACTTT.

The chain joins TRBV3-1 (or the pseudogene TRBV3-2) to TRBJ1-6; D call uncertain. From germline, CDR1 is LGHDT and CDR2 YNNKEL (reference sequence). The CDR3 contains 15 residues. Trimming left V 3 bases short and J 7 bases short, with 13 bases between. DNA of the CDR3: TGTGCCAGCAGCCAGTTGCGAAGCGAAAATTCACCCCTCCACTTT. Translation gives CASSQLRSENSPLHF.

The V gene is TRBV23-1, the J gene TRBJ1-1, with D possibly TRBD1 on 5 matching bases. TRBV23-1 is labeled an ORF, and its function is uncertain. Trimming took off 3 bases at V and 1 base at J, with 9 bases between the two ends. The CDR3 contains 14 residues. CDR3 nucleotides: TGCGCCAGCAGTCAGGCGGACAAGAACACTGAAGCTTTCTTT. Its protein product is CASSQADKNTEAFF.

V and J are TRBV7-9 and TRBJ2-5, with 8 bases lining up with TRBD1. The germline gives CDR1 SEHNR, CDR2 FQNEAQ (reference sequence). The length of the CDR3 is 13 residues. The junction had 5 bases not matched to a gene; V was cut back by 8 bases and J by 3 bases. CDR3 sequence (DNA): TGTGCCAGCGGACACAGGGGGGAAGAGACCCAGTACTTC. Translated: CASGHRGEETQYF. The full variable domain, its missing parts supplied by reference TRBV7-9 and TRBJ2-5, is DTGVSQNPRHKITKRGQNVTFRCDPISEHNRLYWYRQTLGQGPEFLTYFQNEAQLEKSRLLSDRFSAERPKGSFSTLEIQRTEQGDSAMYLCASGHRGEETQYFGPGTRLLVL.

CDR3 sequence: CASKEGGPNQPQHF. In nucleotides, the CDR3 is TGTGCCAGCAAGGAGGGGGGCCCGAATCAGCCCCAGCATTTT. The chain combines TRBV6-5 with TRBJ1-5, with a possible D match to TRBD1 (6 bases). The CDR3 is made up of 14 amino acids. V was cut by 7 bases and J by 4 bases, with 14 bases left in between. CDR1 is MNHEY and CDR2 is SVGAGI in the germline V gene.

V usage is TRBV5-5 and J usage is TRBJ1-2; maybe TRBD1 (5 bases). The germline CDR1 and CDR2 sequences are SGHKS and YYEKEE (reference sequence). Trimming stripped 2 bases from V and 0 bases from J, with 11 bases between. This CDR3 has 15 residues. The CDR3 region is CASSFRQPSNYGYTF. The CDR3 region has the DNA TGTGCCAGCAGCTTCCGACAGCCATCTAACTATGGCTACACCTTC.

The CDR3 spells CASSLPGTPTYEQYF. CDR3 in DNA: TGTGCCAGCAGCTTACCCGGGACCCCCACATACGAGCAGTACTTC. This rearrangement joins TRBV7-9 to TRBJ2-7; D is perhaps TRBD1 or TRBD2 (5 bases each). Germline loops: CDR1 SEHNR, CDR2 FQNEAQ (reference sequence). This CDR3 comprises 15 residues. Trimming stripped 2 bases from V and 4 bases from J, with 15 bases between. The full variable domain, its missing parts supplied by reference TRBV7-9 and TRBJ2-7, is DTGVSQNPRHKITKRGQNVTFRCDPISEHNRLYWYRQTLGQGPEFLTYFQNEAQLEKSRLLSDRFSAERPKGSFSTLEIQRTEQGDSAMYLCASSLPGTPTYEQYFGPGTRLTVT.

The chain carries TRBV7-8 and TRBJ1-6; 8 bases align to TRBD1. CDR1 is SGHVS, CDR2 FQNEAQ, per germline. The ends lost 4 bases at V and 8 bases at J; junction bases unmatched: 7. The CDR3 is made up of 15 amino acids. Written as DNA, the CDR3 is TGTGCCAGCAGCTCAGGGACAGGCCGGGATTCACCCCTCCACTTT. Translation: CASSSGTGRDSPLHF.

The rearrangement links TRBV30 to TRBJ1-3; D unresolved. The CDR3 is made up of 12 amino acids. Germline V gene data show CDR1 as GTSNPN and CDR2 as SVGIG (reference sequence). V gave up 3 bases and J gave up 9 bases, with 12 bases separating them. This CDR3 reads CAWSRRTSTIYF. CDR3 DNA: TGTGCCTGGAGCCGGCGTACATCCACCATATATTTT.